The present entry profiles one T cell receptor (beta chain) with its context. Its antigen is still unknown. Per the original data handling: Concordance between patient CD8+ clones exceeding 1% and published virus-specific TCRB sequences was infrequent. Assay used: immunoSEQ multiplex PCR; TCRdb lists only in-frame clones, some missing. That table gives V, J and clone size, and the DNA gave D and trimming. The profile covers over 15,000 clones, with 65% to 85% appearing a single time and around 9.3% taken by the ten largest. The CDR3 runs 12 residues. Germline loops: CDR1 LGHNT, CDR2 FRNRAP. V lost 8 bases, J lost 6 bases, and 11 bases lay in between. This entry is derived from a study of somatic mutations in cytotoxic T cells in rheumatoid arthritis. Study results and caveats: For 8 of 65 patients, a single CD8+ clone accounted for more than 20% of CD8+ cells. The clonality of CD8+ T cells was not significantly different between rheumatoid arthritis patients and age-matched healthy controls.

The chain recombines TRBV12-5 with TRBJ2-1; a weak D match, TRBD2 (5 bases). This TCR came from an adult with rheumatoid arthritis. The sample comprised CD8+ T cells sorted from blood. CDR3 bases: TGTGCTAGTTGCTGGGCGGGCAATGAGCAGTTCTTC. Amino acid sequence: CASCWAGNEQFF.